The text below deals with one T cell receptor (beta chain). What this receptor recognizes is not known. No quality values exist for individual bases; no much larger clone is one base distant. At one collaborating source in Seattle, patients were enrolled during active infection and were followed longitudinally through the course of disease. The collaborating institutions used their own protocols to collect whole blood in K2EDTA tubes. For TCRbeta analysis, collaborators shipped samples in one of three forms: frozen whole blood, isolated PBMCs, or DNA extracted from either of those sample types. The CDR3 contains 16 residues, cysteine and phenylalanine counted. CDR3 DNA only is kept here, 48 bases in frame from base 1. V loses 0 bases at its end and J loses 7 bases; junction bases beyond the gene matches: 10. The germline V gene (reference sequence) yields SGHNT for CDR1 and YYREEE for CDR2. The immunoSEQ Assay, a bias-controlled multiplex PCR, was used to amplify TCRbeta CDR3 regions from genomic DNA. As for the authors' bioinformatics: The number of nucleated cells in each sample was estimated by amplification of reference gene primers within the assay. To quantify the absolute abundance of each unique TCRbeta CDR3 rearrangement, sequence reads were collapsed and filtered. For each sample, productive Simpson clonality was calculated by taking the square root of Simpson's diversity index across productive rearrangements. Entries here come from immuneACCESS through TCRdb and include only in-frame sequences with V and J called. Some clones fail to appear in such tables; in the studies checked, an unresolved V gene covers under half of the shortfall, and the cause of the remainder is unknown. V and J calls and clone size come straight from that table; D and trimming were deduced from the DNA. This sample comprises roughly 230,000 clones, around 90% of them detected only once. Of the sample, roughly 2.2% is held by the ten largest clones.

This sample was included in a study of blood T cell repertoires in COVID-19 (dated by TCRdb to between 2020 and 2021). Background on the whole study: Samples covering the acute and convalescent phases of COVID-19 were provided by collaborators in the United States, Italy and Spain. Where available, HLA class I and class II types were taken from metadata supplied by the sample provider and were not determined by assay-based typing. A de-identified subject ID, COVID-19 status, age in years and sex were almost always included in the sample metadata. The material from the prospective study consisted of cDNA or gDNA derived from T cells, B-cell-depleted T cells, or PBMCs. Samples were obtained from the ongoing ImmuneRACE study (first 160 participants) and from approximately 1,200 subjects provided by 6 global collaborators. The dataset comprised deeply sampled blood TCRbeta repertoires from subjects exposed to, actively infected with, or recovered from COVID-19. The repertoires were released in a freely available public database meant as a resource for research on the immune response to SARS-CoV-2. Study-wide conclusions, independent of this receptor: The quantity of clinical and demographic metadata differed by source and by participant and was supplied without curation.

The sequence is built from TRBV5-4 and TRBJ2-3, with 8 bases aligning to TRBD2. The sequenced sample was peripheral blood. This clonotype was sampled from a woman in her sixties with COVID-19, enrolled during active disease. The DNA reads as follows: TGTGCCAGCAGCTTGGGGGTGGAAGCGGGGGCAAATACGCAGTATTTT. Its protein reads: CASSLGVEAGANTQYF.